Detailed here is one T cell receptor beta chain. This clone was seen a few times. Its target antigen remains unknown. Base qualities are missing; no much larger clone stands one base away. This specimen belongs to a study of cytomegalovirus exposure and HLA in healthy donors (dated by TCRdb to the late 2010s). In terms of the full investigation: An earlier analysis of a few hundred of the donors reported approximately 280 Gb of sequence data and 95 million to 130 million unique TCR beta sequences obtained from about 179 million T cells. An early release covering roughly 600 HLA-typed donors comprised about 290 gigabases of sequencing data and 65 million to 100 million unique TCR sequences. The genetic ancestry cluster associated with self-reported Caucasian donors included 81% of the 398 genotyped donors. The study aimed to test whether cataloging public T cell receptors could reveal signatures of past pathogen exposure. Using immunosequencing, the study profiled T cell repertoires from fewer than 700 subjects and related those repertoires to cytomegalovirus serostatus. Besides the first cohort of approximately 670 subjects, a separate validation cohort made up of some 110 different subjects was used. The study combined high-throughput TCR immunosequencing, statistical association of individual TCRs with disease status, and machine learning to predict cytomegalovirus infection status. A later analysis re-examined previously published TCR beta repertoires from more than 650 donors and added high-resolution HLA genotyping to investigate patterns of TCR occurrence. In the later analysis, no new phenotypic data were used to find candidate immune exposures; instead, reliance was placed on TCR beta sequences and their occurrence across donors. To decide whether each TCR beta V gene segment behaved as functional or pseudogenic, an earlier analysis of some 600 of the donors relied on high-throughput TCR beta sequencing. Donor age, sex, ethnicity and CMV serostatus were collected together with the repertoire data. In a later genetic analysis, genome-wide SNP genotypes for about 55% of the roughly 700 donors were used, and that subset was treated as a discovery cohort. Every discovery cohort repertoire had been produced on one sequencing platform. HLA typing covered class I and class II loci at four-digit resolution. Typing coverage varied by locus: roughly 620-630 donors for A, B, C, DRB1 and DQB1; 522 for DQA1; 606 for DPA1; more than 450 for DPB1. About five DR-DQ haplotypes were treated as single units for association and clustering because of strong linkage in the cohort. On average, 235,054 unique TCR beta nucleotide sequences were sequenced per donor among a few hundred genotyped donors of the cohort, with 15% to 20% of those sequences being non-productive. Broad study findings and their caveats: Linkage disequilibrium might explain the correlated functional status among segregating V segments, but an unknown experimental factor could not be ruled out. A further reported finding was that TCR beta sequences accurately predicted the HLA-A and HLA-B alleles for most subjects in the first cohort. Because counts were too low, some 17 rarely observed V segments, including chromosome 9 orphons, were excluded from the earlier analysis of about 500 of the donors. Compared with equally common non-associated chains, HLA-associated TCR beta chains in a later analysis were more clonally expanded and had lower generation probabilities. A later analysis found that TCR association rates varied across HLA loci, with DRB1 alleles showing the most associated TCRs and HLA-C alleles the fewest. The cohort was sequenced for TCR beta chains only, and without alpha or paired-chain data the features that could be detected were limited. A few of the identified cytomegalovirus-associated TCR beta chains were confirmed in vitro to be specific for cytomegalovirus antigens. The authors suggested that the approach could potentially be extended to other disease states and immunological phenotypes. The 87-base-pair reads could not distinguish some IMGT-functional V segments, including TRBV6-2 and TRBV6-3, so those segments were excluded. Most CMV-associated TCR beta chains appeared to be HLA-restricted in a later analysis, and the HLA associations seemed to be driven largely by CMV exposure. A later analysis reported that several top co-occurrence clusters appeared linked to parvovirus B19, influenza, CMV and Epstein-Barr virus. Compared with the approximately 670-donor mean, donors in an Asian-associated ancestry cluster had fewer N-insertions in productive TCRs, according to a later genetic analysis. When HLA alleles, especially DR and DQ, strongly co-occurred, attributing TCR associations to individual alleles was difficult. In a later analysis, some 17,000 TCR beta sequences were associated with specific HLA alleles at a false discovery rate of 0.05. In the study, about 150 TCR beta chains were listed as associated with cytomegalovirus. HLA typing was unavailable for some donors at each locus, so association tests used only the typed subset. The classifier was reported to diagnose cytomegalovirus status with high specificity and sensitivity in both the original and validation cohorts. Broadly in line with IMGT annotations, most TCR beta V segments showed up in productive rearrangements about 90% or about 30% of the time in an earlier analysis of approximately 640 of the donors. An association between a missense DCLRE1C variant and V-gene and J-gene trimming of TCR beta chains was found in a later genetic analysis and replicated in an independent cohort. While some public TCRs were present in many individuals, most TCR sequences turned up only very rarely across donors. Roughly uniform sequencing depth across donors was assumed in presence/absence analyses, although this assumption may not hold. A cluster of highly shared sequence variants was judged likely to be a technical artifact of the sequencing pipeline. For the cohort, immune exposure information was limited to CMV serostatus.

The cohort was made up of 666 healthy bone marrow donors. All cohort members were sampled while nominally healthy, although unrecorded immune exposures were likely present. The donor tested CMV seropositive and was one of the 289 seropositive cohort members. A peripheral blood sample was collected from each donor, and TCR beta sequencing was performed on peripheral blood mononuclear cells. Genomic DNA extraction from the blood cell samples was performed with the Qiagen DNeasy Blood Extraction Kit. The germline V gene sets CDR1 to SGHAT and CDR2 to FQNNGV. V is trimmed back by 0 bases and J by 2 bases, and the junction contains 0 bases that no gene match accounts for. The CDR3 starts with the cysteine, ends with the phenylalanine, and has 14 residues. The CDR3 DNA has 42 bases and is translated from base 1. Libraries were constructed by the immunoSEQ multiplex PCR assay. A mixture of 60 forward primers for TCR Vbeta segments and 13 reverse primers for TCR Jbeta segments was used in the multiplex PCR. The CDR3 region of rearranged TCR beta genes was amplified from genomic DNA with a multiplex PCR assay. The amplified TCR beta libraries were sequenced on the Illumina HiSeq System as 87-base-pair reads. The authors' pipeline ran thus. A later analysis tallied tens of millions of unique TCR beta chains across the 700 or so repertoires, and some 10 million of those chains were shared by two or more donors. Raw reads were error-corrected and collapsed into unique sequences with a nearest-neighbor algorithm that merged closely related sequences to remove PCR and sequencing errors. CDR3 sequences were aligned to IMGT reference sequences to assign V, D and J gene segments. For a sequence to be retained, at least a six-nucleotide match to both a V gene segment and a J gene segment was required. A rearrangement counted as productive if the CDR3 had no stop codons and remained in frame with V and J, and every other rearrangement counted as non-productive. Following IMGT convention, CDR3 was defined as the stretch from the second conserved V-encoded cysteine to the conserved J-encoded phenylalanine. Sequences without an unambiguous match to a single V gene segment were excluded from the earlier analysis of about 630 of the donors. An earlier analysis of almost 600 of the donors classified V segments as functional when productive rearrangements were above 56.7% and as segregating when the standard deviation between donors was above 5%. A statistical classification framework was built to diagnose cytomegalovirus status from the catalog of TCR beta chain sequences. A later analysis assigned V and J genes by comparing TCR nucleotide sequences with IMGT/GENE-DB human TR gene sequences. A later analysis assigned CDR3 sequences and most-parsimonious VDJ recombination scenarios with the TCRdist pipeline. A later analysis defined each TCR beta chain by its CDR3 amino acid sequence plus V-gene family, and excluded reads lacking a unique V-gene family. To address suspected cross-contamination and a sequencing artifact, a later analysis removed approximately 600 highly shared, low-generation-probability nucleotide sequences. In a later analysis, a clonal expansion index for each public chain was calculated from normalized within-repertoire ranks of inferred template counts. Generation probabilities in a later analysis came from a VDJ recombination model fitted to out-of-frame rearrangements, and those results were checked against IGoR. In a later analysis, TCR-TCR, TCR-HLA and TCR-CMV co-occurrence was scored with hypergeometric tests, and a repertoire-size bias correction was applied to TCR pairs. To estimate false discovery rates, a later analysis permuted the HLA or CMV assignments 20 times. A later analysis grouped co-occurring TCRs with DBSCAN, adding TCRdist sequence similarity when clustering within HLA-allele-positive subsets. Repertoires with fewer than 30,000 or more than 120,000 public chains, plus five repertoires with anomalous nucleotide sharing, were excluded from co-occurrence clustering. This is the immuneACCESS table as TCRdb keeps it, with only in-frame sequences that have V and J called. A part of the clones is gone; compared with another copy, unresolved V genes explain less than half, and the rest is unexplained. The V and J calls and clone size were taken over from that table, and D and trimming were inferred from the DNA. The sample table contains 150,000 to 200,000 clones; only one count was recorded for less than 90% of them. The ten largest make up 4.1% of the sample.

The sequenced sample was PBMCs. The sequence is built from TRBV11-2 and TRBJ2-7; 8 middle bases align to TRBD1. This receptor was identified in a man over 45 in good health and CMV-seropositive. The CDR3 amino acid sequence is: CASSLETGAYEQYF. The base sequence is TGTGCCAGCAGCTTAGAGACAGGGGCCTACGAGCAGTACTTC.